Listed here are 14 T cell receptor beta chains from one sample, sequenced in a study of blood T cell repertoires in COVID-19. Produced via immunoSEQ multiplex PCR; TCRdb's table is partial and in-frame only. The sample holds 56,000 or so clones, roughly 87% seen once. Sequenced sample: peripheral blood. The receptors come from a human donor in a cohort sampled during active COVID-19.

The chain is built from TRBV2 and TRBJ1-1, with D tentatively TRBD1 (5 bases). The CDR3 sequence is 14 residues long. Per germline, CDR1 SNHLY and CDR2 FYNNEI. The ends were cut back, 4 bases at V and 0 bases at J, with 9 bases in the middle. In nucleotides, the CDR3 is TGTGCCAGCAGTGTCACGGGGGTGAACACTGAAGCTTTCTTT. Translation: CASSVTGVNTEAFF.

The chain is built from TRBV7-6 and TRBJ2-7; no definite D call. Germline assignment: CDR1 SGHVS and CDR2 FNYEAQ. V was trimmed by 5 bases and J by 3 bases, leaving 5 bases between them. This CDR3 is built from 11 residues. CDR3 region: CASSPYYEQYF. The CDR3 DNA sequence: TGTGCCAGCAGCCCTTACTACGAGCAGTACTTC. The whole variable domain, filled in from reference TRBV7-6 and TRBJ2-7, reads GAGVSQSPRYKVTKRGQDVALRCDPISGHVSLYWYRQALGQGPEFLTYFNYEAQQDKSGLPNDRFSAERPEGSISTLTIQRTEQRDSAMYRCASSPYYEQYFGPGTRLTVT.

V usage is TRBV3-1 (or the pseudogene TRBV3-2) and J usage is TRBJ1-1; D ambiguous. CDR3 length: 15 residues. The V end was cut by 3 bases, the J end by 0 bases, with 11 bases between. Germline V gene lookup returns CDR1 LGHDT and CDR2 YNNKEL (reference sequence). DNA of the CDR3: TGTGCCAGCAGCCAGTTTCCCGGGATGAACACTGAAGCTTTCTTT. Residues: CASSQFPGMNTEAFF.

In nucleotides, the CDR3 is TGCGCCAGCAGCTTGTCCCCTGTTTCCGGAAACACCATATATTTT. Translated, it gives CASSLSPVSGNTIYF. The chain joins TRBV5-1 to TRBJ1-3; D not certain. The CDR3 spans 15 residues. The germline V and J ends were trimmed by 1 base and 4 bases, with 12 bases remaining between them. The germline V gene encodes CDR1 SGHRS and CDR2 YFSETQ.

CDR3 coding DNA: TGCGCCAGCAGGCTAGCGGGGTACACCGGGGAGCTGTTTTTT. Residues: CASRLAGYTGELFF. The V and J genes are TRBV5-1 and TRBJ2-2, with TRBD2 identical over 9 bases. CDR3 length equals 14 residues. V lost 5 bases to trimming and J lost 3 bases; unmatched junction nucleotides: 2. CDR1 and CDR2 (germline): SGHRS, YFSETQ.

The V and J genes are TRBV14 and TRBJ2-5, with 8 bases matching TRBD2. Trimming cost V 2 bases and J 4 bases; bases outside gene matches: 6. Germline V gene data show CDR1 as SGHDN and CDR2 as FVKESK. The CDR3 has 15 amino acids. The CDR3, as DNA: TGTGCCAGCAGCCAAAAACTAGCGGAGGGAGAGACCCAGTACTTC. Translating it yields CASSQKLAEGETQYF.

CDR3 residues: CASSPQSGHTEAFF. In DNA form, the CDR3 reads TGTGCCAGCAGCCCTCAATCAGGGCACACTGAAGCTTTCTTT. V usage is TRBV11-2 and J usage is TRBJ1-1; tentatively, D is TRBD1 (5 bases). CDR3 length: 14 residues. Germline loops: CDR1 SGHAT, CDR2 FQNNGV. Trimming removed 5 bases at V and 3 bases at J, with 13 bases between.

This clone was seen just once. This rearrangement joins TRBV13 to TRBJ1-1; D call uncertain. The CDR3 has 14 amino acids. Germline lookup yields CDR1 PRHDT and CDR2 FYEKMQ (reference sequence). V was trimmed by 0 bases and J by 0 bases, leaving 5 bases between them. CDR3 loop: CASSLGHLNTEAFF. Written as DNA, the CDR3 is TGTGCCAGCAGCTTAGGACACCTGAACACTGAAGCTTTCTTT.

J is TRBJ1-2 and V is TRBV11-2, with D possibly being TRBD1 (6 bases). The CDR3 sequence is 15 residues long. Germline-derived CDR1 and CDR2 are SGHAT and FQNNGV. Trimming pared 5 bases from V and 4 bases from J, leaving 17 bases between. DNA for the CDR3: TGTGCCAGCAGCCCGCGGGGAGGGGGGGTCTATGGCTACACCTTC. Encoded protein: CASSPRGGGVYGYTF.

The J gene is TRBJ2-7, the V gene TRBV11-2, with D perhaps matching TRBD2 (6 bases). Trimming stripped 6 bases from V and 4 bases from J, with 22 bases between. The CDR3 runs to 16 residues. CDR1 and CDR2 (germline): SGHAT, FQNNGV. In DNA form, the CDR3 reads TGTGCCAGCAGACCCGGATCTTCCGGGAGCCCTTACGAGCAGTACTTC. Translation gives CASRPGSSGSPYEQYF. Variable domain in full (rest from reference TRBV11-2 and TRBJ2-7): EAGVAQSPRYKIIEKRQSVAFWCNPISGHATLYWYQQILGQGPKLLIQFQNNGVVDDSQLPKDRFSAERLKGVDSTLKIQPAKLEDSAVYLCASRPGSSGSPYEQYFGPGTRLTVT.

V usage is TRBV18 and J usage is TRBJ1-2; no clear D. Trimming removed 6 bases from V and 5 bases from J, with 10 bases in between. Looked up from germline, CDR1 is KGHSH and CDR2 is LQKENI. CDR3 length equals 12 residues. The CDR3 DNA reads TGTGCCAGCTCGAGGGCGGGATATGGCTACACCTTC. The encoded protein is CASSRAGYGYTF.

The CDR3 here is CASSPDRAQPQHF. The CDR3 bases are TGTGCCAGCAGTCCCGACAGGGCTCAGCCCCAGCATTTT. The rearrangement joins TRBV27 to TRBJ1-5, with TRBD1 identical over 7 bases. The germline gives CDR1 MNHEY, CDR2 SMNVEV (reference sequence). With V trimmed by 5 bases and J by 6 bases, 4 bases remained unmatched. CDR3 length equals 13 residues.

The rearrangement joins TRBV27 to TRBJ1-4, with a possible D match to TRBD1 (6 bases). The CDR3 loop spans 16 amino acids. The germline V and J ends were trimmed by 8 bases and 2 bases, with 18 bases remaining between them. Germline CDR1 is MNHEY and CDR2 is SMNVEV (reference sequence). Here the CDR3 reads CASAANTGLTNEKLFF. The CDR3 DNA sequence: TGTGCCAGCGCGGCCAACACAGGGTTGACTAATGAAAAACTGTTTTTT.

V is TRBV7-8 and J is TRBJ2-7, with D maybe TRBD1 (6 bases). CDR1 is SGHVS, CDR2 FQNEAQ, per germline. CDR3 length equals 16 residues. V was cut by 5 bases and J by 2 bases, with 19 bases left in between. This CDR3 is CASSPPSWGRTYEQYF. The CDR3 DNA reads as TGTGCCAGCAGCCCCCCTTCTTGGGGGCGGACCTACGAGCAGTACTTC.